Below, one T cell receptor beta chain is given with its context. Its target is not known. The CDR3 is made up of 17 amino acids. Trimming left V 1 base short and J 3 bases short, with 18 bases between. Looked up from germline, CDR1 is SGHAT and CDR2 is FQNNGV. Here immunoSEQ multiplex PCR was the method, and the copy in TCRdb shows in-frame clones only, minus some. The data contain about 45,000 clones, about three quarters of them seen just once; the ten biggest clones take up 6.5% to 9%. The sample comes from a study of vaccination effects on CD4 cells after COVID-19. Subsequent to 10 days of culture, CD4+ T cells were isolated. Each person got two doses of an mRNA SARS-CoV-2 vaccine, BNT162b2 or mRNA-1273. Cells had half their medium changed to IL-2 medium on days 3 and 7.

The source was CD4+ T cells from PBMCs cultured without peptide, collected after COVID-19 vaccination. The chain uses TRBV11-2 and TRBJ1-1, with unresolved D. The TCR sequence derives from a human donor who received a COVID-19 vaccine. The CDR3 DNA reads TGTGCCAGCAGCTTAGTGTCAGTAAGGCTCGTACACACTGAAGCTTTCTTT. This translates into CASSLVSVRLVHTEAFF.